A selection of T cell receptor beta chains follows, all from one sample in a study of CD8 T cells in ankylosing spondylitis. TCRdb itself ran the 5' RACE reads through MiXCR, one entry per CDR3 protein. The table includes hundreds of thousands of distinct CDR3 sequences, roughly 10% detected once. What was sequenced was blood, either unsorted or a sorted T cell fraction (not recorded which). The receptors were gathered from a male donor with ankylosing spondylitis. The CDR3 runs from the conserved cysteine through the conserved F or W. D genes are given only for firm matches. Size is omitted from some rows. Given values are once, few, many or a class for expanded clones.

CDR3 length	D gene	V gene	J gene	clone size	CDR3 DNA	CDR3 protein
19	NA	TRBV20-1	TRBJ2-1	many	TGCAGTGCCTGGTGGGCTAGCGTGATGGGGGCAGATATAAACAATGAGCAGTTCTTC	CSAWWASVMGADINNEQFF
14	TRBD2	TRBV9	TRBJ2-1	NA	TGTGCCAGCAGCCTCCGGACTAGCGGGAGAAAGCAGTTCTTC	CASSLRTSGRKQFF
14	TRBD2	TRBV7-2	TRBJ2-5	NA	TGTGCCAGCAGCTTAGGGACTAGAAAAGAGACCCAGTACTTC	CASSLGTRKETQYF
13	NA	TRBV4-1	TRBJ1-1	NA	TGCGCCAGCAGCCAAGTCTCATTGACTGAAGCTTTCTTT	CASSQVSLTEAFF
16	NA	TRBV20-1	TRBJ2-1	NA	TGCAGTGCTGGCCGAAGAACGGGAGTGTCCTACAATGAGCAGTTCTTC	CSAGRRTGVSYNEQFF
11	NA	TRBV20-1	TRBJ1-1	NA	TGCAGTGCTCCAGGACAGACTGAAGCTTTCTTT	CSAPGQTEAFF
15	NA	TRBV20-1	TRBJ1-5	few	TGCAGTGCTAGACCACACAGGGAGGGCAATCAGCCCCAGCATTTT	CSARPHREGNQPQHF
17	TRBD2	TRBV24-1	TRBJ2-1	NA	TGTGCCACCAGTGATCCGGGGAGACTAGCGGGAGTCGATGAGCAGTTCTTC	CATSDPGRLAGVDEQFF
16	NA	TRBV7-9	TRBJ2-1	NA	TGTGCCAGCAGCCCGACACCCTCCGACAGTTACAATGAGCAGTTCTTC	CASSPTPSDSYNEQFF
13	TRBD1	TRBV12-3/TRBV12-4	TRBJ1-2	NA	TGTGCCAGCAGTTTAGCGGGACAGGCCTCTCCCACCTTC	CASSLAGQASPTF
14	NA	TRBV12-3/TRBV12-4	TRBJ1-2	many	TGTGCCAGCAGTCAACAGGGCCCCTTCTATGGCTACACCTTC	CASSQQGPFYGYTF
16	NA	TRBV24-1	TRBJ2-3	NA	TGTGCCACCAGTGATTTGAGGGGACGAAGCACAGATACGCAGTATTTT	CATSDLRGRSTDTQYF
14	NA	TRBV7-9	TRBJ1-2	NA	TGTGCCAGCAGCTTAGTACCGCCTTTCTATGGCTACACCTTC	CASSLVPPFYGYTF
12	NA	TRBV2	TRBJ1-2	NA	TGTGCCAGCACTCAGGGGCGATACGGCTACACCTTC	CASTQGRYGYTF
16	NA	TRBV5-4	TRBJ2-1	NA	TGTGCCAGCGCGGAATCAGGGATCCCAAACTACAATGAGCAGTTCTTC	CASAESGIPNYNEQFF
13	TRBD1	TRBV5-1	TRBJ1-4	few	TGCGCCAGCAGGACAGGGACTAATGAAAAACTGTTTTTT	CASRTGTNEKLFF
16	TRBD2	TRBV20-1	TRBJ2-2	many	TGCAGTGCTACTACTAGCGGGACAACGAACACCGGGGAGCTGTTTTTT	CSATTSGTTNTGELFF
14	NA	TRBV4-3	TRBJ2-2	few	TGCGCCAGCAGCCAAGATACGCGTGGCGGGGAGCTGTTTTTT	CASSQDTRGGELFF
17	NA	TRBV5-6	TRBJ1-1	few	TGTGCCAGCAGACGAAGGGGGGCCCGGAGACTGAACACTGAAGCTTTCTTT	CASRRRGARRLNTEAFF
14	NA	TRBV20-1	TRBJ2-2	NA	TGCAGTACCGGGACACTCGCGAACACCGGGGAGCTGTTTTTT	CSTGTLANTGELFF
18	TRBD2	TRBV3-1	TRBJ2-7	few	TGTGCCAGCACCCAGGGACTAGCGGGAGGATCTGCGTCCTACGAGCAGTACTTC	CASTQGLAGGSASYEQYF
14	TRBD1	TRBV7-2	TRBJ1-2	few	TGTGCCAGCAGCTTAGGCGGGAACAGGGGCCACTACACCTTC	CASSLGGNRGHYTF
14	NA	TRBV7-8	TRBJ2-7	NA	TGTGCCAGCAGCTTAGAAGAGGGTTCTCGGGAGCAGTACTTC	CASSLEEGSREQYF
15	TRBD2	TRBV10-2	TRBJ2-5	few	TGCGCCAGCAAATTGGGACTAGCGGGAGCCGAGACCCAGTACTTC	CASKLGLAGAETQYF
13	TRBD2	TRBV20-1	TRBJ2-1	NA	TGCAGTGCCCGGGGGGGCTCTATAAATGAGCAGTTCTTC	CSARGGSINEQFF
15	NA	TRBV9	TRBJ1-1	many	TGTGCCAGCAGCGTAGGGCAGTTAGACTTCTCCGAAGCTTTCTTT	CASSVGQLDFSEAFF
15	TRBD2	TRBV4-1	TRBJ2-7	NA	TGCGCCAGCAGACGCCTAGCGGGGGGCCCCTACGAGCAGTACTTC	CASRRLAGGPYEQYF
15	NA	TRBV7-2	TRBJ1-2	NA	TGTGCCAGCAGCTTAGCGAATCTGGGGGCGAAGGGCTACACCTTC	CASSLANLGAKGYTF
14	TRBD1	TRBV4-3	TRBJ2-7	NA	TGCGCCAGCAGCCAAGTTTTCGGACAGGGACAGCAGTACTTC	CASSQVFGQGQQYF
18	TRBD2	TRBV4-3	TRBJ2-2	once	TGCGCCAGCAGCCAAGACGGGGGACGTGGGAGGGGTTCCGGGGAGCTGTTTTTT	CASSQDGGRGRGSGELFF
14	NA	TRBV20-1	TRBJ2-2	many	TGCAGTGCTAACCCTACTCTCGGCACCGGGGAGCTGTTTTTT	CSANPTLGTGELFF
13	NA	TRBV7-2	TRBJ2-7	NA	TGTGCCAGCAGCTTGTCAGGGGAGCTAGGGCAGTACTTC	CASSLSGELGQYF
15	NA	TRBV28	TRBJ2-7	NA	TGTGCCAGCAGTCTCAACTCAGGGGCAGGTTACGAGCAGTACTTC	CASSLNSGAGYEQYF
17	NA	TRBV28	TRBJ2-2	few	TGTGCCAGCAGTTTCGTGGGACCAACCATAAACACCGGGGAGCTGTTTTTT	CASSFVGPTINTGELFF
16	TRBD2	TRBV11-2	TRBJ2-1	NA	TGTGCCAGCAGCTTAAATATGCTAGCGGGAGATGTTGAGCAGTTCTTC	CASSLNMLAGDVEQFF
13	TRBD1	TRBV6-1	TRBJ2-1	NA	TGTGCCAGCAGGCCACCCGGGACAGGGCCGCAGTTCTTC	CASRPPGTGPQFF
11	NA	TRBV29-1	TRBJ2-7	NA	TGCAGCGTTGCCAGAGACTACGAGCAGTACTTC	CSVARDYEQYF